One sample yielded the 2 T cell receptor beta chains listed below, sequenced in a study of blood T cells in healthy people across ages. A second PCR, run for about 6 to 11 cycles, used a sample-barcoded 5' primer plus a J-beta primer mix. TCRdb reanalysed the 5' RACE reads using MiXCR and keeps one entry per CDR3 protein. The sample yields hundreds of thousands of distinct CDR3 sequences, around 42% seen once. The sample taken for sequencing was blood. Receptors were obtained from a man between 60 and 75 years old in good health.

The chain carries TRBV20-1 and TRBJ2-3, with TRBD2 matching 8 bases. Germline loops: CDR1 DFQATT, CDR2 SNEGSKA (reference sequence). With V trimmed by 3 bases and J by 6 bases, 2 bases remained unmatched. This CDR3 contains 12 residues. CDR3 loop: CSASGGEDTQYF. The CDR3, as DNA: TGCAGTGCTAGCGGGGGGGAGGATACGCAGTATTTT.

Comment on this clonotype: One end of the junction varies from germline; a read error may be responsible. Here the CDR3 DNA reads TGCGCCAGCAGCTTAAGAAGGCCTAGCGGGAACCGGTACGAGCAGTACTTC. This gives the protein CASSLRRPSGNRYEQYF. The chain combines TRBV11-2 with TRBJ2-7, with 9 positions matching TRBD2. Looked up from germline, CDR1 is SGHAT and CDR2 is FQNNGV. This CDR3 has 17 amino acids.